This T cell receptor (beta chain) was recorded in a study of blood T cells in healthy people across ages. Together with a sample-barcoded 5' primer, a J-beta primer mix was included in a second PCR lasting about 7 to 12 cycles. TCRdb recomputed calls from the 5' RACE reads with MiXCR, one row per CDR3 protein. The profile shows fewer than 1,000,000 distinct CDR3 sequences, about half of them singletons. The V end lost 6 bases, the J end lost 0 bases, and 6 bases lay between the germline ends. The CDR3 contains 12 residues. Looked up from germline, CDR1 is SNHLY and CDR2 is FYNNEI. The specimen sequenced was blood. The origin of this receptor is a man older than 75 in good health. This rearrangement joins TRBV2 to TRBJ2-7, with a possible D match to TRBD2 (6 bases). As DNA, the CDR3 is TGTGCCAGCAGGGACTACTCCTACGAGCAGTACTTC. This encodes CASRDYSYEQYF.